The entry below gives a single T cell receptor beta chain sequence along with its context. Its antigen is unknown. TCRdb used MiXCR to reprocess the reads, holding one entry per CDR3 protein. The data contain approximately 320,000 distinct CDR3 sequences, 8% to 9.5% of them singletons. The data derive from a study of T cell repertoires in cytomegalovirus infection. General study results and limits: Based on cumulative public TCR beta family frequency, carriers of CMV plus the relevant HLA were identified.

The V and J ends lost 7 bases and 4 bases respectively, with 13 bases between them. The germline gives CDR1 SQVTM, CDR2 ANQGSEA. The length of the CDR3 is 12 residues. The V and J genes are TRBV29-1 and TRBJ2-5; either TRBD1 or TRBD2 may supply D (5 bases each). The sequenced material came from PBMCs. This TCR was sampled from a human donor in good health (CMV status not recorded). Some clones in this sample may be carry-over from other donors' samples. The CDR3 DNA reads TGCAGCGCCCTGCTTGGGGGAGAGACCCAGTACTTC. This gives the protein CSALLGGETQYF.